One and the same sample provided the 32 T cell receptor beta chains below, sequenced in a study of blood T cell repertoires in COVID-19. The method was immunoSEQ multiplex PCR; TCRdb's version includes in-frame clones alone and lacks a portion of them. The table shows 250,000 or so clones, with about 83% occurring only once. Sequences were obtained from peripheral blood. These receptor sequences come from a woman between 35 and 50 years old who had recovered from COVID-19.

This clone was observed a handful of times. The gene calls are TRBV5-5 and TRBJ2-2; TRBD1 matches at 10 bases. Germline V CDR1 and CDR2: SGHKS, YYEKEE (reference sequence). Unmatched junction bases numbered 8, after V lost 2 bases and J lost 4 bases. The CDR3 spans 17 residues. CDR3 region: CASSLRWWTGGTGELFF. The CDR3 region has the DNA TGTGCCAGCAGCTTACGGTGGTGGACAGGGGGCACCGGGGAGCTGTTTTTT.

V is TRBV7-6 and J is TRBJ2-1; 10 bases fit TRBD2. The V and J ends lost 5 bases and 5 bases, in that order; junction bases with no gene match: 12. Germline V gene sequence: CDR1 SGHVS, CDR2 FNYEAQ. The CDR3 runs to 17 residues. CDR3 sequence (DNA): TGTGCCAGCAGCATCCAACTAGCGGGGCAACCCAACAATGAGCAGTTCTTC. As protein: CASSIQLAGQPNNEQFF. The whole variable domain, filled in from reference TRBV7-6 and TRBJ2-1, reads GAGVSQSPRYKVTKRGQDVALRCDPISGHVSLYWYRQALGQGPEFLTYFNYEAQQDKSGLPNDRFSAERPEGSISTLTIQRTEQRDSAMYRCASSIQLAGQPNNEQFFGPGTRLTVL.

V is TRBV27 and J is TRBJ2-5; D perhaps matches TRBD1 (5 bases). The CDR3 has 13 amino acids. Germline lookup yields CDR1 MNHEY and CDR2 SMNVEV (reference sequence). Trimming took 3 bases from V and 5 from J, leaving 10 bases between them. In DNA form, the CDR3 reads TGTGCCAGCAGTTTTACAGGATTGGAGACCCAGTACTTC. This encodes CASSFTGLETQYF.

The CDR3, as DNA: TGTGCCAGCAGTCCCGTAGCGGGTGAATCCGGGGAGCTGTTTTTT. Translated, it gives CASSPVAGESGELFF. The chain couples TRBV7-2 to TRBJ2-2; 7 bases agree with TRBD2. The germline gives CDR1 SGHTA, CDR2 FQGNSA. V gave up 6 bases and J gave up 6 bases; unmatched junction bases: 10. The CDR3 has 15 amino acids.

The gene calls are TRBV24-1 and TRBJ2-7; D possibly corresponds to TRBD1 (6 bases). CDR3 length: 13 amino acids. Germline-derived CDR1 and CDR2 are KGHDR and SFDVKD. Trimming removed 2 bases at V and 3 bases at J, with 7 bases between. For the CDR3, the DNA is TGTGCCACCAGTGATTCGGACAGCTACGAGCAGTACTTC. It specifies CATSDSDSYEQYF.

This chain links TRBV9 with TRBJ2-5; the match to TRBD1 covers 7 bases. The CDR3 loop spans 15 amino acids. CDR1 and CDR2 from the germline V gene are SGDLS and YYNGEE. V was clipped by 3 bases and J by 3 bases; unmatched bases: 8. CDR3 loop: CASSAEDQGEETQYF. CDR3 coding DNA: TGTGCCAGCAGCGCAGAAGATCAGGGGGAAGAGACCCAGTACTTC.

This clone has a single count. J is TRBJ1-5 and V is TRBV30; the D gene is possibly TRBD1 (5 bases). Germline lookup yields CDR1 GTSNPN and CDR2 SVGIG (reference sequence). The ends were cut back, 3 bases at V and 9 bases at J, with 12 bases in the middle. The CDR3 runs 12 residues. CDR3 DNA sequence: TGTGCCTGGAGCCCCCTCGGGGGGCCCCAGCATTTT. It translates to CAWSPLGGPQHF.

This clone has more than one count but fewer than ten. The V and J genes are TRBV2 and TRBJ1-6, with 7 nucleotides matching TRBD1. Germline V gives CDR1 SNHLY, CDR2 FYNNEI. J gave up 9 bases and V 6 bases, and 2 bases lay outside the gene matches. This CDR3 contains 12 residues. CDR3 sequence reads: CASRAGGSPLHF. The CDR3 DNA sequence: TGTGCCAGCAGGGCAGGGGGTTCACCCCTCCACTTT.

V gene TRBV29-1 combines with J gene TRBJ1-2; D gene uncertain. The CDR3 totals 12 residues. Trimming stripped 4 bases from V and 3 bases from J, with 9 bases between. Per germline, CDR1 SQVTM and CDR2 ANQGSEA. The CDR3 region has the DNA TGCAGCGTTGTGTCGGGTGACTATGGCTACACCTTC. Translation gives CSVVSGDYGYTF.

The chain employs TRBV19 and TRBJ2-5; D remains ambiguous. Per germline, CDR1 LNHDA and CDR2 SQIVND (reference sequence). This CDR3 has 15 residues. Trimming stripped 6 bases from V and 4 bases from J, with 18 bases between. The CDR3 nucleotides read TGTGCCAGTAGCCGTCGCGTACAGAGCCTAGAGACCCAGTACTTC. Amino acid sequence: CASSRRVQSLETQYF.

The V call is TRBV24-1, the J call TRBJ2-7, with a possible D match to TRBD1 (5 bases). This CDR3 contains 13 residues. Per germline, CDR1 KGHDR and CDR2 SFDVKD. Trimming removed 2 bases at V and 5 bases at J, with 9 bases between. The CDR3 coding sequence is TGTGCCACCAGTGATTGGGGCAGCCACGAGCAGTACTTC. The encoded protein is CATSDWGSHEQYF.

This clone was picked up a small number of times. The chain has TRBV6-5 and TRBJ2-5, with TRBD2 matching over 7 bases. The CDR3 sequence is 15 residues long. J lost 5 bases, V lost 6 bases, and 12 bases had no gene match. Germline CDR1 and CDR2: MNHEY and SVGAGI. The CDR3 DNA reads TGTGCCAGCAGGCAAACGGGACTACCAGGGGAGACCCAGTACTTC. Translation gives CASRQTGLPGETQYF.

In this sample, this clone turned up a few times. The chain combines TRBV19 with TRBJ1-4; D unclear. V lost 8 bases and J lost 11, with 12 bases in between. Germline V gene sequence: CDR1 LNHDA, CDR2 SQIVND (reference sequence). The CDR3 has 11 amino acids. The CDR3 region is CASEDERKLFF. In DNA, the CDR3 is TGTGCCAGTGAGGATGAGAGGAAACTGTTTTTT.

The chain couples TRBV28 to TRBJ2-2; D might be TRBD2 (6 bases). The ends were cut back, 6 bases at V and 1 base at J, with 18 bases in the middle. Germline-derived CDR1 and CDR2 are MDHEN and SYDVKM. The CDR3 is 17 amino acids. CDR3 nucleotides: TGTGCCAGCAGCCCCAGACCCGGAGCGGGGAACACCGGGGAGCTGTTTTTT. Translating gives CASSPRPGAGNTGELFF.

The CDR3 coding sequence is TGTGCCATCAGTGAGTCGAGGACAGCTAACACTGAAGCTTTCTTT. Residues: CAISESRTANTEAFF. This chain connects TRBV10-3 to TRBJ1-1, with D perhaps matching TRBD1 (6 bases). V shed 0 bases and J shed 2 bases, with 10 bases lying between them. Germline loops: CDR1 ENHRY, CDR2 SYGVKD. The CDR3 has 15 amino acids.

This rearrangement joins TRBV7-3 to TRBJ2-3, with 11 bases identical to TRBD2. Germline loops: CDR1 SGHTA, CDR2 FQGTGA. The CDR3 runs to 15 residues. V was clipped by 5 bases and J by 1 base; unmatched bases: 2. The CDR3 region has the DNA TGTGCCAGCAGCATTAGCGGGGGGGGCACAGATACGCAGTATTTT. Its translation is CASSISGGGTDTQYF.

This rearrangement joins TRBV5-1 to TRBJ2-7; 10 bases agree with TRBD1. The CDR3 loop spans 20 amino acids. CDR1 and CDR2 (germline): SGHRS, YFSETQ. J gave up 3 bases and V 4 bases, and 22 bases lay outside the gene matches. In nucleotides, the CDR3 is TGCGCCAGCAGCCAAATTGACTCTCGGGACAGGGGACTCCTAAACTACGAGCAGTACTTC. Its translation: CASSQIDSRDRGLLNYEQYF. Based on the CDR3 plus reference TRBV5-1 and TRBJ2-7, the full variable domain is KAGVTQTPRYLIKTRGQQVTLSCSPISGHRSVSWYQQTPGQGLQFLFEYFSETQRNKGNFPGRFSGRQFSNSRSEMNVSTLELGDSALYLCASSQIDSRDRGLLNYEQYFGPGTRLTVT.

The chain uses TRBV7-9 and TRBJ2-2; D unresolved. V lost 6 bases and J lost 4, with 6 bases in between. CDR1 SEHNR and CDR2 FQNEAQ come from the germline V gene (reference sequence). The CDR3 sequence is 12 residues long. CDR3 bases: TGTGCCAGCAGGACATTCACCGGGGAGCTGTTTTTT. Residues: CASRTFTGELFF.

This chain links TRBV7-2 with TRBJ2-3, with 8 bases lining up with TRBD2. Trimming took 5 bases from V and 0 from J; bases not matched to a gene: 10. Looked up from germline, CDR1 is SGHTA and CDR2 is FQGNSA. The length of the CDR3 is 17 residues. The DNA for the CDR3 is TGTGCCAGCAGCCCAAGGGGGAGCGGGGGTAGCACAGATACGCAGTATTTT. Its translation is CASSPRGSGGSTDTQYF.

This CDR3 is CATQRTSGGQETQYF. The CDR3 DNA follows: TGTGCCACCCAGAGGACTAGCGGGGGCCAAGAGACCCAGTACTTC. This chain connects TRBV27 to TRBJ2-5; TRBD2 aligns across 13 bases. The V gene end was trimmed by 10 bases and the J gene end by 1 base; junction bases not matched to a gene: 6. The CDR3 loop spans 15 amino acids. The germline V gene has CDR1 MNHEY and CDR2 SMNVEV (reference sequence).

The CDR3 sequence: CSVESGGWTEAFF. CDR3 in DNA: TGCAGCGTTGAATCAGGTGGATGGACTGAAGCTTTCTTT. The chain is built from TRBV29-1 and TRBJ1-1, with D unclear. Trimming shortened V by 2 bases and J by 5 bases, and 12 bases separated the two germline ends. The CDR3 extends over 13 amino acids. CDR1 SQVTM and CDR2 ANQGSEA come from the germline V gene.

V usage is TRBV29-1 and J usage is TRBJ2-1; D unclear. Germline CDR1 reads SQVTM; CDR2 reads ANQGSEA. V was shortened by 3 bases and J by 3 bases, with 3 bases between the two germline ends. CDR3 length equals 11 residues. The CDR3 region has the DNA TGCAGCGTTGACGGCTACAATGAGCAGTTCTTC. This sequence encodes CSVDGYNEQFF.

The chain is built from TRBV3-1 (or the pseudogene TRBV3-2) and TRBJ1-4; 8 positions match TRBD1. The J segment lost 8 bases and the V segment lost 3 bases, leaving 5 bases of the junction unmatched. Germline CDR1 and CDR2: LGHDT and YNNKEL (reference sequence). The CDR3 spans 14 residues. DNA for the CDR3: TGTGCCAGCAGCCACGGGGACAGGTCCGAAAAACTGTTTTTT. Its protein product is CASSHGDRSEKLFF.

The genes are TRBV15 and TRBJ2-4; the D gene is possibly TRBD1 (6 bases). Germline CDR1 and CDR2: LNHNV and YYDKDF (reference sequence). V was cut by 0 bases and J by 3 bases, with 12 bases left in between. The CDR3 runs 16 residues. The CDR3 spells CATSRDPGEVKNIQYF. The CDR3 DNA sequence: TGTGCCACCAGCAGAGACCCAGGGGAAGTCAAAAACATTCAGTACTTC.

This chain uses TRBV7-3 with TRBJ2-3; 8 bases line up with TRBD2. Losses at the gene ends were 0 bases for V and 5 bases for J; bases not matched to a gene: 1. Germline V gives CDR1 SGHTA, CDR2 FQGTGA. This CDR3 comprises 14 residues. This CDR3 reads CASSLTGRGDTQYF. The CDR3 DNA reads TGTGCCAGCAGCTTAACCGGGAGGGGAGATACGCAGTATTTT.

This clone was counted once. The chain couples TRBV5-1 to TRBJ2-3; a weak D match, TRBD1 (5 bases). CDR1 is SGHRS, CDR2 YFSETQ, per germline. V was pared by 0 bases and J by 6 bases, with 5 bases between. This CDR3 is built from 12 residues. CDR3 amino acids: CASSLAGDTQYF. The CDR3 bases are TGCGCCAGCAGCTTGGCAGGGGATACGCAGTATTTT.

The chain combines TRBV19 with TRBJ2-1; D not resolved. The CDR3 length is 15 residues. Deletions cut 0 bases from V and 4 bases from J, with 10 bases between. Germline V CDR1 and CDR2: LNHDA, SQIVND (reference sequence). In nucleotides, the CDR3 is TGTGCCAGTAGTATAGAGGGCTATATATACAATGAGCAGTTCTTC. Translation gives CASSIEGYIYNEQFF.

In its sample, this clone is medium-sized. J is TRBJ1-2 and V is TRBV6-5; D gene ambiguous. V was shortened by 4 bases and J by 7 bases, with 13 bases between the two germline ends. The V gene's germline CDR1 is MNHEY and CDR2 SVGAGI. The CDR3 runs to 13 residues. CDR3 sequence reads: CASSFGSAGGYTF. DNA for the CDR3: TGTGCCAGCAGTTTCGGGTCTGCTGGTGGCTACACCTTC.

The chain links TRBV21-1 to TRBJ1-6. TRBV21-1 is annotated as a pseudogene. The CDR3 has 16 amino acids. CDR3 loop: CASSPRVSSYNSPLHF. The CDR3 DNA follows: TGTGCCAGCAGCCCCCGTGTGAGCTCCTATAATTCACCCCTCCACTTT.

The V gene is TRBV5-1, the J gene TRBJ1-5, with D perhaps TRBD1 (6 bases). The CDR3 covers 17 residues. The germline V gene has CDR1 SGHRS and CDR2 YFSETQ. V shed 0 bases and J shed 0 bases, with 13 bases lying between them. The CDR3 DNA is TGCGCCAGCAGCTTGGCGAGGGGGAGGGGTAGCAATCAGCCCCAGCATTTT. Protein product: CASSLARGRGSNQPQHF.

The V and J genes are TRBV5-1 and TRBJ2-7, with D tentatively TRBD1 (5 bases). Trimming shortened V by 4 bases and J by 1 base, and 9 bases separated the two germline ends. The germline V gene encodes CDR1 SGHRS and CDR2 YFSETQ. The length of the CDR3 is 13 residues. Written as DNA, the CDR3 is TGCGCCAGCAGCCCGGCAGGGTCCTACGAGCAGTACTTC. Amino acids: CASSPAGSYEQYF.

The rearrangement links TRBV28 to TRBJ1-5; 9 positions agree with TRBD1. CDR3 size: 15 residues. From germline, CDR1 is MDHEN and CDR2 SYDVKM. V dropped 2 bases and J dropped 6; count of bases not matched to a gene: 5. The CDR3, as DNA: TGTGCCAGCAGTTTAACAGGGGGCAACGCTCAGCCCCAGCATTTT. Amino acid sequence: CASSLTGGNAQPQHF.